What follows is one TCR beta chain and its context. Its antigen is as yet unknown. The data derive from a study of cytomegalovirus exposure and HLA in healthy donors. Profiled with immunoSEQ multiplex PCR; TCRdb holds only in-frame clones, not every one. The table lists 150,000 to 200,000 clones, about 84% of them singletons, with over 1.1% in the top ten. Study conclusions and caveats: It was confirmed in vitro that a few of the CMV-associated chains were specific for CMV antigens. Some public TCRs appeared in many individuals, while most sequences were rare. Reports showed the classifier diagnosing cytomegalovirus status with high specificity and sensitivity. First-cohort TCR clusters tended to co-occur in the approximately 120 validation repertoires, a later analysis found.

CDR1 is LNHDA, CDR2 SQIVND, per germline (reference sequence). Trimming left V 5 bases short and J 4 bases short, with 18 bases between. The CDR3 runs to 16 residues. This chain links TRBV19 with TRBJ2-1; tentative D call: TRBD2 (7 bases). The TCR originated in a woman in her late teens or twenties in good health and CMV-seronegative. Material: PBMCs. The CDR3 DNA reads TGTGCCAGTAGTTTCAGCGGGACAACGAGATACAATGAGCAGTTCTTC. Amino acid sequence: CASSFSGTTRYNEQFF.